This TCR beta chain was sequenced for a study of cytomegalovirus exposure and HLA in healthy donors. Turning to the study itself: For the approximately 390 genotyped donors, approximately 83% fell within the Caucasian-associated ancestry cluster. Points from the study as a whole: In a later analysis, a missense DCLRE1C variant was linked to TCR beta V- and J-gene trimming. CMV antigen specificity of a few CMV-associated chains was confirmed in vitro.

The PCR had 60 Vbeta and 13 Jbeta primers. Only in-frame clones appear in the TCRdb table, and some are missing; sequencing was by immunoSEQ multiplex PCR. Among 110,000 or so clones listed, nearly 70% were seen once. Turning to this clone: What it recognizes is unknown.

V shed 8 bases, J shed 2 bases, and the junction held 16 bases outside the gene matches. Germline-derived CDR1 and CDR2 are LNHDA and SQIVND (reference sequence). The length of the CDR3 is 17 residues. This TCR came from a woman between 65 and 79 years old in good health and CMV-seropositive. The chain has TRBV19 and TRBJ1-2; 8 nucleotides match TRBD1. The sample taken for sequencing was PBMCs. This CDR3 reads CASLKQTGTGLNYGYTF. CDR3 in DNA: TGTGCCAGTCTTAAACAAACCGGGACAGGATTAAACTATGGCTACACCTTC.